Sequencing of this TCR beta chain was carried out in a study of blood T cells in healthy people across ages. This CDR3 region has 14 residues. Germline lookup yields CDR1 SGHRS and CDR2 YFSETQ. V lost 0 bases to trimming and J lost 7 bases, with 11 bases between them. A second PCR, run for about 6 to 11 cycles, used a sample-barcoded 5' primer plus a J-beta primer mix. Every sample gave at least 3 million paired-end reads containing CDR3. MiXCR, applied by TCRdb to the 5' RACE reads, yields one record per CDR3 protein. The sample has about 1.6 million distinct CDR3 sequences; about 35% are singletons. Every donor provided 9.5 to 10 milliliters of peripheral blood. Many counts were recorded for this clonotype.

This clonotype was obtained from a woman aged 25 to 39 in good health. J is TRBJ1-5 and V is TRBV5-1; tentative D call: TRBD1 (5 bases). The sequencing sample was made of blood. The CDR3: CASSLEAGYQPQHF. CDR3 nucleotides: TGCGCCAGCAGCTTGGAGGCAGGGTACCAGCCCCAGCATTTT.